These 28 T cell receptor beta chains came from one sample sequenced in a study of control samples from healthy donors and cancer patients. Only in-frame clones appear in the TCRdb table, and some are missing; sequencing was by immunoSEQ multiplex PCR. The table lists roughly 190,000 clones, around 90% of them singletons. Sequencing used blood. The receptors were sampled from a man aged 25 to 45 in good health.

This clone was found a few times. The chain joins TRBV30 to TRBJ2-7; TRBD2 agrees at 12 bases. V lost 2 bases and J lost 4; bases outside the gene matches: 6. Germline CDR1 is GTSNPN and CDR2 is SVGIG (reference sequence). This CDR3 spans 15 amino acids. CDR3 loop: CAWSLTSGGSYEQYF. The CDR3 nucleotides are TGTGCCTGGAGTCTAACTAGCGGGGGGTCTTACGAGCAGTACTTC. Looking up the rest from reference TRBV30 and TRBJ2-7 gives the full variable domain: SQTIHQWPATLVQPVGSPLSLECTVEGTSNPNLYWYRQAAGRGLQLLFYSVGIGQISSEVPQNLSASRPQDRQFILSSKKLLLSDSGFYLCAWSLTSGGSYEQYFGPGTRLTVT.

The J gene is TRBJ2-3, the V gene TRBV5-8; D uncertain. The CDR3 has 11 residues. CDR1 and CDR2 (germline): SGHTS, YDEGEE. The V end was cut by 0 bases, the J end by 5 bases, with 1 base between. The CDR3 loop is CASSLGDTQYF. CDR3 DNA sequence: TGTGCCAGCAGCTTGGGAGATACGCAGTATTTT.

The chain combines TRBV15 with TRBJ2-6, with D unclear. V gave up 5 bases and J gave up 2 bases, with 7 bases separating them. This CDR3 is 14 amino acids long. Germline V gives CDR1 LNHNV, CDR2 YYDKDF (reference sequence). In DNA form, the CDR3 reads TGTGCCACCAGCCGTAACGCTGGGGCCAACGTCCTGACTTTC. Translated: CATSRNAGANVLTF.

The chain carries TRBV6-5 and TRBJ2-1; tentatively, D is TRBD1 (6 bases). The V end lost 7 bases, the J end lost 6 bases, and 16 bases lay between the germline ends. The CDR3 is 14 residues long. CDR1 and CDR2 from the germline V gene are MNHEY and SVGAGI. The CDR3, as DNA: TGTGCCAGCATCCCCCTTGACAGGTTCAATGAGCAGTTCTTC. It encodes CASIPLDRFNEQFF.

The rearrangement uses TRBV11-2 and TRBJ2-1; possibly TRBD2 for D (5 bases). In germline, CDR1 is SGHAT, CDR2 FQNNGV. Trimming stripped 2 bases from V and 6 bases from J, with 14 bases between. The CDR3 has 15 residues. CDR3 sequence: CASSLYIRAGNEQFF. CDR3 bases: TGTGCCAGCAGCTTATATATTCGGGCGGGCAATGAGCAGTTCTTC.

This clone has only a few counts. V gene TRBV9 combines with J gene TRBJ1-2; D call uncertain. CDR1 and CDR2 (germline): SGDLS, YYNGEE. V gave up 5 bases and J gave up 8 bases, with 22 bases separating them. The CDR3 is 15 amino acids. Here the CDR3 DNA reads TGTGCCAGCAGTGGCAGTTTTAAGTCTCTATTCGGCTACACCTTC. It yields the protein CASSGSFKSLFGYTF.

The V gene is TRBV2, the J gene TRBJ2-3; 9 positions match TRBD1. V shed 4 bases and J 3 bases; nucleotides not matched to a gene: 8. Germline loops: CDR1 SNHLY, CDR2 FYNNEI. This CDR3 region has 16 residues. Here the CDR3 DNA reads TGTGCCAGCAGTGTACCTGGGACAGGGAAGACAGATACGCAGTATTTT. It encodes CASSVPGTGKTDTQYF.

V is TRBV18 and J is TRBJ2-7; either TRBD1 or TRBD2 may supply D (6 bases each). The V gene's germline CDR1 is KGHSH and CDR2 LQKENI. The CDR3 consists of 13 residues. V lost 4 bases and J lost 7, with 14 bases in between. CDR3 in amino acids: CASSQGGLWEQYF. The CDR3 coding sequence is TGTGCCAGCTCACAGGGGGGTTTGTGGGAGCAGTACTTC. The complete variable domain, with remaining parts taken from reference TRBV18 and TRBJ2-7, reads NAGVMQNPRHLVRRRGQEARLRCSPMKGHSHVYWYRQLPEEGLKFMVYLQKENIIDESGMPKERFSAEFPKEGPSILRIQQVVRGDSAAYFCASSQGGLWEQYFGPGTRLTVT.

The gene calls are TRBV27 and TRBJ2-2; TRBD2 matches at 9 bases. V shed 9 bases and J 1 base; nucleotides not matched to a gene: 3. Germline values: CDR1 MNHEY, CDR2 SMNVEV (reference sequence). The CDR3 covers 14 residues. CDR3 sequence reads: CARGGGENTGELFF. The DNA of the CDR3 is TGTGCCAGGGGCGGGGGGGAGAACACCGGGGAGCTGTTTTTT.

Only one count was recorded for this clone. This chain connects TRBV27 to TRBJ1-6; possible D gene TRBD1, 5 bases. The CDR3 is made up of 19 amino acids. CDR1 is MNHEY, CDR2 SMNVEV, per germline (reference sequence). Trimming shortened V by 2 bases and J by 0 bases, and 17 bases separated the two germline ends. The CDR3 here is CASSLNAGPGSSYNSPLHF. CDR3 DNA sequence: TGTGCCAGCAGTTTAAACGCCGGGCCAGGGAGCTCCTATAATTCACCCCTCCACTTT.

This clone was counted once. The gene calls are TRBV19 and TRBJ2-6, with TRBD2 identical over 8 bases. Looked up from germline, CDR1 is LNHDA and CDR2 is SQIVND (reference sequence). V dropped 4 bases and J dropped 3; count of bases not matched to a gene: 5. The CDR3 is made up of 16 amino acids. CDR3 residues: CASSNGRVGGANVLTF. Here the CDR3 DNA reads TGTGCCAGTAGTAACGGGAGGGTAGGTGGGGCCAACGTCCTGACTTTC. Combining the CDR3 with reference TRBV19 and TRBJ2-6 gives the whole variable domain DGGITQSPKYLFRKEGQNVTLSCEQNLNHDAMYWYRQDPGQGLRLIYYSQIVNDFQKGDIAEGYSVSREKKESFPLTVTSAQKNPTAFYLCASSNGRVGGANVLTFGAGSRLTVL.

CDR3 sequence reads: CSVLGQSSSYEQYF. The DNA for the CDR3 is TGCAGCGTTCTGGGACAGTCAAGCTCCTACGAGCAGTACTTC. The chain uses TRBV29-1 and TRBJ2-7; TRBD1 aligns across 7 bases. The CDR3 is 14 residues long. V dropped 5 bases and J dropped 0; count of bases not matched to a gene: 7. Germline CDR1 and CDR2: SQVTM and ANQGSEA.

The chain recombines TRBV29-1 with TRBJ1-5; D uncertain. V was cut by 4 bases and J by 2 bases, with 12 bases left in between. The germline CDR1 and CDR2 sequences are SQVTM and ANQGSEA. The CDR3 spans 14 residues. The CDR3 DNA reads as TGCAGCGTTGGAGTAGGGTTTGGCAATCAGCCCCAGCATTTT. Translated, it gives CSVGVGFGNQPQHF.

The chain links TRBV15 to TRBJ2-6, with D possibly called TRBD1 or TRBD2 (5 bases each). This CDR3 comprises 15 residues. V was pared by 1 base and J by 4 bases, with 8 bases between. Germline values: CDR1 LNHNV, CDR2 YYDKDF (reference sequence). CDR3 DNA: TGTGCCACCAGCAGAGTGGGGACCGGGGCCAACGTCCTGACTTTC. It codes for CATSRVGTGANVLTF.

The chain recombines TRBV9 with TRBJ1-3; D is uncertain. There are 14 residues in the CDR3. CDR1 is SGDLS, CDR2 YYNGEE, per germline. Trimming removed 0 bases at V and 0 bases at J, with 4 bases between. As DNA, the CDR3 is TGTGCCAGCAGCGTAGCGGTCTCTGGAAACACCATATATTTT. Translated: CASSVAVSGNTIYF.

This chain joins TRBV19 and TRBJ1-1; D gene ambiguous. Trimming took off 3 bases at V and 1 base at J, with 6 bases between the two ends. This CDR3 region has 13 residues. Germline V CDR1 and CDR2: LNHDA, SQIVND (reference sequence). The CDR3 DNA reads as TGTGCCAGTAGTATTCCTCCGAACACTGAAGCTTTCTTT. Translated, it gives CASSIPPNTEAFF.

V is TRBV9 and J is TRBJ2-2; possible D gene TRBD1, 6 bases. The V and J ends lost 6 bases and 9 bases respectively, with 24 bases between them. The CDR3 runs 16 residues. Germline V gene sequence: CDR1 SGDLS, CDR2 YYNGEE. CDR3 sequence (DNA): TGTGCCAGCACCGCATCAGGGGTTTTGGAAAAACGGGAGCTGTTTTTT. It is translated as CASTASGVLEKRELFF.

The chain employs TRBV11-3 and TRBJ1-3, with D perhaps matching TRBD1 (5 bases). The CDR3 is made up of 17 amino acids. Trimming removed 1 base at V and 4 bases at J, with 17 bases between. Germline V gene sequence: CDR1 SGHNT, CDR2 YENEEA. CDR3 sequence reads: CASSLVDLRRDGNTIYF. CDR3 sequence (DNA): TGTGCCAGCAGCTTAGTGGATCTCCGGAGGGACGGAAACACCATATATTTT.

This chain joins TRBV30 and TRBJ2-7; D may be TRBD1 or TRBD2 (5 bases each). The length of the CDR3 is 14 residues. Trimming took off 3 bases at V and 3 bases at J, with 15 bases between the two ends. Germline-derived CDR1 and CDR2 are GTSNPN and SVGIG (reference sequence). This chain's CDR3 is CAWSPGTVSYEQYF. The CDR3 DNA sequence: TGTGCCTGGAGCCCGGGGACGGTCAGCTACGAGCAGTACTTC.

V is TRBV30 and J is TRBJ1-1; 7 bases fit TRBD1. The CDR3 extends over 15 amino acids. J lost 0 bases, V lost 4 bases, and 8 bases had no gene match. Germline CDR1 reads GTSNPN; CDR2 reads SVGIG (reference sequence). CDR3 DNA sequence: TGTGCCTGGAAGTTCAGGGGGTGGGTGAACACTGAAGCTTTCTTT. It specifies CAWKFRGWVNTEAFF.

The J gene is TRBJ2-7, the V gene TRBV20-1; D not certain. The V end was cut by 4 bases, the J end by 3 bases, with 4 bases between. Germline V CDR1 and CDR2: DFQATT, SNEGSKA (reference sequence). The CDR3 has 10 residues. Here the CDR3 reads CSAKSYEQYF. CDR3 coding DNA: TGCAGTGCTAAGAGCTACGAGCAGTACTTC.

J is TRBJ1-1 and V is TRBV3-1 (or the pseudogene TRBV3-2); tentative D call: TRBD1 (6 bases). CDR3 size: 16 residues. V was shortened by 0 bases and J by 6 bases, with 17 bases between the two germline ends. Germline-derived CDR1 and CDR2 are LGHDT and YNNKEL (reference sequence). In DNA form, the CDR3 reads TGTGCCAGCAGCCAAGATATGGGGACACCGGACCCTGAAGCTTTCTTT. This gives the protein CASSQDMGTPDPEAFF.

The rearrangement joins TRBV5-8 to TRBJ1-1; D is uncertain. CDR1 is SGHTS and CDR2 is YDEGEE in the germline V gene. Deletions cut 0 bases from V and 1 base from J, with 10 bases between. The CDR3 is 15 residues long. CDR3 DNA: TGTGCCAGCAGCTTGGGTCCCCCAGAGAACACTGAAGCTTTCTTT. It encodes CASSLGPPENTEAFF. The variable domain in full, with the rest retrieved from reference TRBV5-8 and TRBJ1-1, is EAGVTQSPTHLIKTRGQQATLRCSPISGHTSVYWYQQALGLGLQFLLWYDEGEERNRGNFPPRFSGRQFPNYSSELNVNALELEDSALYLCASSLGPPENTEAFFGQGTRLTVV.

The chain joins TRBV27 to TRBJ2-7, with D perhaps given as TRBD1 or TRBD2 (5 bases each). V lost 6 bases, J lost 3 bases, and 12 bases lay in between. The CDR3 loop spans 13 amino acids. Germline V gene data show CDR1 as MNHEY and CDR2 as SMNVEV (reference sequence). The CDR3 region has the DNA TGTGCCAGCAGAAGAGGGGCCCTCTACGAGCAGTACTTC. Residues: CASRRGALYEQYF.

The CDR3 coding sequence is TGTGCCAGCAGCCAGGGAAACACCGGGGAGCTGTTTTTT. Encoded protein: CASSQGNTGELFF. This rearrangement joins TRBV9 to TRBJ2-2; perhaps TRBD1 as D (5 bases). Germline lookup yields CDR1 SGDLS and CDR2 YYNGEE. V lost 4 bases to trimming and J lost 2 bases, with 6 bases between them. The CDR3 totals 13 residues.

This chain links TRBV2 with TRBJ1-1; D unresolved. Looked up from germline, CDR1 is SNHLY and CDR2 is FYNNEI. Trimming shortened V by 6 bases and J by 0 bases, and 8 bases separated the two germline ends. This CDR3 comprises 13 residues. CDR3 in amino acids: CASRPQLNTEAFF. The CDR3 nucleotides are TGTGCCAGCAGGCCTCAACTGAACACTGAAGCTTTCTTT.

J is TRBJ1-3 and V is TRBV23-1, with unresolved D. TRBV23-1 carries the ORF label, with uncertain function. This CDR3 spans 17 amino acids. Trimming pared 4 bases from V and 0 bases from J, leaving 16 bases between. In nucleotides, the CDR3 is TGCGCCAGCAGTCTACGCGGTAAGAGGGACTCTGGAAACACCATATATTTT. It is translated as CASSLRGKRDSGNTIYF.

V is TRBV18 and J is TRBJ2-1, with unresolved D. Trimming removed 0 bases from V and 4 bases from J, with 10 bases in between. CDR1 is KGHSH, CDR2 LQKENI, per germline. This CDR3 comprises 15 residues. CDR3 loop: CASSPPSAGYNEQFF. The CDR3 DNA is TGTGCCAGCTCACCACCTTCGGCTGGGTACAATGAGCAGTTCTTC.